A single sample is the source of the 25 T cell receptor beta chains below, sequenced in a study of OX40 agonist ivuxolimab in advanced cancers. Repertoires were generated with immunoSEQ multiplex PCR, while TCRdb's copy carries only in-frame clones and drops some. The sample contains 65,000 to 95,000 clones, around 90% of which appear only once. The sample consisted of CD4+ or CD8+ T cells sorted from blood, taken in a trial of the OX40 agonist ivuxolimab. The receptors were sampled from an adult with an advanced solid tumor such as melanoma, head and neck, liver or kidney cancer.

The V gene is TRBV6-1, the J gene TRBJ1-5; 9 positions agree with TRBD1. Germline V CDR1 and CDR2: MNHNS, SASEGT. Trimming at V came to 3 bases and at J to 2 bases, leaving 2 bases not matched to a gene. CDR3 length equals 15 residues. In nucleotides, the CDR3 is TGTGCCAGCAGTGACAGACAGGGGGGCAATCAGCCCCAGCATTTT. Its protein is CASSDRQGGNQPQHF.

This clone was seen a few times. The chain employs TRBV5-1 and TRBJ1-1; TRBD1 might be the D (6 bases). The CDR3 has 16 residues. Germline lookup yields CDR1 SGHRS and CDR2 YFSETQ. The V and J ends lost 3 bases and 0 bases respectively, with 15 bases between them. In DNA, the CDR3 is TGCGCCAGCAGCTCAAGGACAGACCTCATGAACACTGAAGCTTTCTTT. It yields the protein CASSSRTDLMNTEAFF.

The chain joins TRBV6-9 to TRBJ2-7; 9 positions agree with TRBD1. This CDR3 has 15 residues. V lost 3 bases and J lost 6; bases outside the gene matches: 9. The V gene's germline CDR1 is MNHGY and CDR2 SVAAGI. As DNA, the CDR3 is TGTGCCAGCAGTTACTCAGGACAGGGGTTGTTCGAGCAGTACTTC. Protein: CASSYSGQGLFEQYF.

V usage is TRBV28 and J usage is TRBJ2-3, with no clear D. V shed 2 bases and J shed 2 bases, with 5 bases lying between them. Germline CDR1 is MDHEN and CDR2 is SYDVKM. The CDR3 runs 13 residues. DNA of the CDR3: TGTGCCAGCAGTTTAGACACCACAGATACGCAGTATTTT. This translates into CASSLDTTDTQYF.

The chain employs TRBV2 and TRBJ1-5, with D possibly TRBD1 on 5 matching bases. The germline V and J ends were trimmed by 7 bases and 0 bases, with 10 bases remaining between them. Germline CDR1 is SNHLY and CDR2 is FYNNEI. CDR3 length: 14 amino acids. The CDR3, as DNA: TGTGCCAGCACCAGACAGTATAGCAATCAGCCCCAGCATTTT. The encoded protein is CASTRQYSNQPQHF.

The chain has TRBV11-2 and TRBJ2-3; TRBD1 matches 11 bases. V lost 5 bases to trimming and J lost 5 bases; unmatched junction nucleotides: 6. CDR3 length equals 15 residues. The V gene's germline CDR1 is SGHAT and CDR2 FQNNGV. The CDR3 bases are TGTGCCAGCAGCAGCCCGGGACAGGGGGTAGATACGCAGTATTTT. Translated, it gives CASSSPGQGVDTQYF.

CDR3 nucleotides: TGTGCCAGCAGCCGACAGGGTACGAGGAACACCGGGGAGCTGTTTTTT. Translation: CASSRQGTRNTGELFF. This chain connects TRBV13 to TRBJ2-2; 7 nucleotides line up with TRBD1. This CDR3 region has 16 residues. Trimming cost V 5 bases and J 1 base; bases outside gene matches: 7. Germline values: CDR1 PRHDT, CDR2 FYEKMQ (reference sequence).

The chain employs TRBV7-9 and TRBJ2-5; TRBD2 might be the D (6 bases). Germline CDR1 is SEHNR and CDR2 is FQNEAQ (reference sequence). The V gene lost 8 bases and the J gene lost 1 base, with 11 bases spanning the gap. The CDR3 extends over 13 amino acids. In DNA, the CDR3 is TGTGCCAGCGCGGGAAACCGCCAAGAGACCCAGTACTTC. It is translated as CASAGNRQETQYF.

Only one count was recorded for this clone. This chain uses TRBV6-6 with TRBJ1-2; TRBD1 might be the D (5 bases). The CDR3 extends over 14 amino acids. V lost 2 bases and J 3 bases, leaving 10 bases between the germline ends. The germline V gene encodes CDR1 MNHNY and CDR2 SVGAGI (reference sequence). CDR3 residues: CASSYGDSYYGYTF. The DNA of the CDR3 is TGTGCCAGCAGTTACGGGGACTCCTACTATGGCTACACCTTC.

V is TRBV11-2 and J is TRBJ1-2; possibly TRBD1 for D (6 bases). Germline CDR1 reads SGHAT; CDR2 reads FQNNGV. Trimming cost V 4 bases and J 8 bases, with 11 bases left between them. This CDR3 region has 12 residues. The CDR3 reads CASSSEGEGYTF. CDR3 sequence (DNA): TGTGCCAGCAGCTCTGAGGGGGAGGGCTACACCTTC.

The chain links TRBV29-1 to TRBJ1-3; 8 bases match TRBD1. Germline V lookup: CDR1 SQVTM, CDR2 ANQGSEA. V lost 7 bases and J lost 7; bases outside the gene matches: 6. This CDR3 is built from 12 residues. The CDR3, as DNA: TGCAGCGCTAGGGCAGGGGGCAACACCATATATTTT. This codes for CSARAGGNTIYF.

V and J are TRBV20-1 and TRBJ2-3; D call uncertain. Trimming took 6 bases from V and 6 from J, leaving 10 bases between them. Germline V gene sequence: CDR1 DFQATT, CDR2 SNEGSKA (reference sequence). CDR3 size: 11 residues. CDR3 coding DNA: TGCAGTGCCTTGAGAAAGGATACGCAGTATTTT. It yields the protein CSALRKDTQYF.

This clone was counted a few times. The chain employs TRBV6-1 and TRBJ2-3; the match to TRBD2 covers 8 bases. In germline, CDR1 is MNHNS, CDR2 SASEGT. Trimming took 6 bases from V and 2 from J; bases not matched to a gene: 4. The CDR3 has 14 residues. The CDR3 sequence is CASSVAGSTDTQYF. The DNA for the CDR3 is TGTGCCAGCAGCGTAGCGGGGTCCACAGATACGCAGTATTTT.

This sequence joins TRBV19 and TRBJ2-2, with 7 positions matching TRBD1. CDR1 and CDR2 (germline): LNHDA, SQIVND (reference sequence). This CDR3 has 16 amino acids. Trimming at V came to 3 bases and at J to 1 base, leaving 5 bases not matched to a gene. This CDR3 reads CASSIFRTGNTGELFF. The CDR3 DNA follows: TGTGCCAGTAGTATCTTCAGGACAGGGAACACCGGGGAGCTGTTTTTT.

This rearrangement joins TRBV30 to TRBJ2-5, with TRBD2 matching 16 bases. V lost 0 bases and J lost 5; bases outside the gene matches: 18. CDR3 length equals 21 residues. Germline V gene data show CDR1 as GTSNPN and CDR2 as SVGIG (reference sequence). As DNA, the CDR3 is TGTGCCTGGAGTGTACGCTGGCACCCGGGACTAGCGGGGGGGCCTACGGAGACCCAGTACTTC. It specifies CAWSVRWHPGLAGGPTETQYF.

The table lists this clone with a few counts. The chain combines TRBV6-1 with TRBJ1-1; perhaps TRBD1 as D (6 bases). V was shortened by 2 bases and J by 7 bases, with 11 bases between the two germline ends. This CDR3 has 13 amino acids. The germline V gene has CDR1 MNHNS and CDR2 SASEGT. In nucleotides, the CDR3 is TGTGCCAGCAGTGAAACAGGGAGGGTTGAAGCTTTCTTT. Protein sequence: CASSETGRVEAFF.

V is TRBV5-8 and J is TRBJ1-5; the D is unclear. Trimming stripped 2 bases from V and 4 bases from J, with 4 bases between. CDR1 is SGHTS, CDR2 YDEGEE, per germline. This CDR3 has 12 residues. The CDR3 DNA is TGTGCCAGCAGCTTCATTAATCAGCCCCAGCATTTT. This encodes CASSFINQPQHF.

This chain joins TRBV5-1 and TRBJ2-2; D is ambiguous. Germline-derived CDR1 and CDR2 are SGHRS and YFSETQ. The V gene lost 0 bases and the J gene lost 7 bases, with 7 bases spanning the gap. The CDR3 contains 13 residues. CDR3 in amino acids: CASSLVVGGELFF. CDR3 DNA sequence: TGCGCCAGCAGCTTGGTGGTCGGCGGGGAGCTGTTTTTT. Based on the CDR3 plus reference TRBV5-1 and TRBJ2-2, the full variable domain is KAGVTQTPRYLIKTRGQQVTLSCSPISGHRSVSWYQQTPGQGLQFLFEYFSETQRNKGNFPGRFSGRQFSNSRSEMNVSTLELGDSALYLCASSLVVGGELFFGEGSRLTVL.

The gene calls are TRBV30 and TRBJ2-7, with a possible D match to TRBD1 (5 bases). Germline CDR1 and CDR2: GTSNPN and SVGIG (reference sequence). The V end was cut by 2 bases, the J end by 5 bases, with 13 bases between. The CDR3 has 13 amino acids. The CDR3 bases are TGTGCCTGGAGTTCATATTGGGGCCACGAGCAGTACTTC. Protein product: CAWSSYWGHEQYF.

This clone was seen only once. The rearrangement uses TRBV6-1 and TRBJ2-3; the D is unclear. CDR1 and CDR2 (germline): MNHNS, SASEGT. The CDR3 is 15 amino acids. V was cut by 3 bases and J by 0 bases, with 10 bases left in between. The chain's CDR3 is CASSEQTSSTDTQYF. CDR3 DNA: TGTGCCAGCAGTGAGCAGACGTCTAGCACAGATACGCAGTATTTT.

The CDR3 DNA is TGTGCCAGCAGTCTCGAGGGCACCGGGGAGCTGTTTTTT. Translation: CASSLEGTGELFF. The genes are TRBV6-4 and TRBJ2-2; maybe TRBD2 (5 bases). V was shortened by 5 bases and J by 4 bases, with 8 bases between the two germline ends. The CDR3 has 13 amino acids. CDR1 is MRHNA and CDR2 is SNTAGT in the germline V gene.

The J gene is TRBJ2-7, the V gene TRBV27; 10 bases match TRBD1. This CDR3 has 15 amino acids. CDR1 MNHEY and CDR2 SMNVEV come from the germline V gene (reference sequence). V dropped 3 bases and J dropped 8; count of bases not matched to a gene: 10. The CDR3 region is CASSFQDRGPYQQYF. The CDR3 coding sequence is TGTGCCAGCAGTTTCCAAGACAGGGGGCCTTATCAGCAGTACTTC.

The chain joins TRBV2 to TRBJ1-6, with D perhaps matching TRBD1 (5 bases). The CDR3 consists of 15 residues. Looked up from germline, CDR1 is SNHLY and CDR2 is FYNNEI. Trimming cost V 8 bases and J 0 bases, with 11 bases left between them. DNA of the CDR3: TGTGCCAGCGGCACAGGATCCTCCTATAATTCACCCCTCCACTTT. This translates into CASGTGSSYNSPLHF.

This clone was seen only once. The J gene is TRBJ2-3, the V gene TRBV2; the match to TRBD2 covers 7 bases. The CDR3 has 14 amino acids. CDR1 is SNHLY, CDR2 FYNNEI, per germline. With 4 bases clipped from V and 4 bases from J, the junction kept 5 bases outside the gene matches. CDR3 loop: CASSVSLAADTQYF. CDR3 in DNA: TGTGCCAGCAGTGTCAGTCTAGCGGCAGATACGCAGTATTTT.

The chain has TRBV5-4 and TRBJ2-3; D is perhaps TRBD2 (7 bases). V dropped 4 bases and J dropped 6 bases, with 18 bases sitting between them. CDR3 length: 15 amino acids. The V gene's germline CDR1 is SGHNT and CDR2 YYREEE (reference sequence). This chain's CDR3 is CASSALGGAEDTQYF. The CDR3 nucleotides are TGTGCCAGCAGCGCGTTAGGGGGGGCTGAGGATACGCAGTATTTT.